A selection of T cell receptor beta chains follows, all from one sample in a study of cytomegalovirus exposure and HLA in healthy donors. Profiled with immunoSEQ multiplex PCR; TCRdb holds only in-frame clones, not every one. The data hold 100,000 or so clones, with around 78% observed a single time. Sequencing used PBMCs. The receptors stem from a woman in her forties in good health and CMV-seropositive. CDR3s include the opening cysteine and the closing phenylalanine or tryptophan. A D gene is named only where the DNA matches it firmly. Part of the rows lack a size; the others show once, few, many or a class for expanded clones.

cdr3_aa cdr3_nt j_call d_call clone_size v_call
CASSLRSGEAFF TGTGCCAGCAGCCTTAGGAGTGGTGAAGCTTTCTTT TRBJ1-1 - - TRBV11-3
CASSGNGNSYEQYF TGTGCCAGCAGCGGAAACGGGAACTCCTACGAGCAGTACTTC TRBJ2-7 - - TRBV9
CASSPVPDRGLMNTEAFF TGTGCCAGCAGCCCTGTTCCGGACAGGGGGCTAATGAACACTGAAGCTTTCTTT TRBJ1-1 TRBD1 - TRBV14
CATQSKYEEVNTEAFF TGTGCCACCCAATCGAAATATGAAGAGGTGAACACTGAAGCTTTCTTT TRBJ1-1 - - TRBV27
CASTPGAYEQYF TGTGCCAGCACGCCAGGTGCCTACGAGCAGTACTTC TRBJ2-7 - - TRBV7-8
CASSLWGGEQFF TGTGCCAGCAGCTTGTGGGGGGGTGAGCAGTTCTTC TRBJ2-1 TRBD2 - TRBV5-6
CASRDRDSNTEAFF TGTGCCAGCAGAGACCGGGACAGCAACACTGAAGCTTTCTTT TRBJ1-1 TRBD1 - TRBV25-1
CASTTGLPQETQYF TGCGCCAGCACTACCGGTTTGCCCCAAGAGACCCAGTACTTC TRBJ2-5 - - TRBV23-1
CASSLGTGGNIQYF TGTGCCAGCAGCTTAGGGACAGGGGGAAACATTCAGTACTTC TRBJ2-4 TRBD1 few TRBV7-8
CASRGLAGSYNEQFF TGTGCCAGCAGGGGACTAGCGGGTTCCTACAATGAGCAGTTCTTC TRBJ2-1 TRBD2 - TRBV6-1